This TCR beta chain was observed in a study of cytotoxic CD8 clonotypes in ibrutinib-treated CLL. Findings of the study overall: Baseline clonality was higher than in age-matched healthy donors and moved in step with circulating CD8+ T-cell counts. Sampling times, which were not matched between the groups, differed between sustained-remission patients and progressing patients. Treatment left the uncommon public clonotypes either contracted or stable in frequency.

Remarks on this clone: The antigen is undetermined.

Sequenced by immunoSEQ multiplex PCR; TCRdb stores in-frame clones only, minus some. Of some 30,000 clones listed, about 70% are singletons. V lost 3 bases and J lost 5, with 12 bases in between. The CDR3 is 14 amino acids. Germline V gene lookup returns CDR1 SGHRS and CDR2 YFSETQ. Libraries of TCR beta were made from around 2.1 micrograms of genomic DNA that came from cryopreserved PBMCs. The sequence derives from a human donor with chronic lymphocytic leukemia. The chain carries TRBV5-1 and TRBJ2-1; possibly TRBD2 for D (6 bases). The sample was PBMCs, taken after 36 months of ibrutinib treatment. CDR3 DNA sequence: TGCGCCAGCAGCTGGGGTGGCGGGAACAATGAGCAGTTCTTC. Its protein product is CASSWGGGNNEQFF. Looking up the rest from reference TRBV5-1 and TRBJ2-1 gives the full variable domain: KAGVTQTPRYLIKTRGQQVTLSCSPISGHRSVSWYQQTPGQGLQFLFEYFSETQRNKGNFPGRFSGRQFSNSRSEMNVSTLELGDSALYLCASSWGGGNNEQFFGPGTRLTVL.